This T cell receptor (beta chain) was found in a study of shared T cell receptors in the human thymus. This table comes from immunoSEQ multiplex PCR, and its TCRdb copy is limited to in-frame clones, with some not included. Of over 650,000 clones in the sample, approximately 87% were seen once. There are 16 residues in the CDR3. The sample was also linked to a second study, of human thymus T cells. This second report adds: Corrective cardiac surgery supplied the resected thymus tissue. There appeared to be biased usage of V and J genes in thymic and blood repertoires.

The V call is TRBV1, the J call TRBJ2-1; TRBD2, as called in the table, went unchecked against the DNA. TRBV1 is an annotated pseudogene. The sequenced sample was thymocytes. The sequence was obtained from a boy less than two years old with a congenital heart defect. The CDR3 loop is CTSSQDRGGVLNEQFF. DNA for the CDR3: TGCACCAGCAGCCAAGATCGTGGGGGGGTTTTGAATGAGCAGTTCTTC.